This T cell receptor beta chain was profiled in a study of OX40 agonist ivuxolimab in advanced cancers. About the study: The dose-escalation cohort was just under 85% male, with a mean age of around 60 years, ranging about 20 to 85. A history of anti-PD-1, anti-PD-L1 or anti-CTLA-4 therapy was acceptable, and roughly 40% had some.

General study results and limits: On average, CD8+ T cells showed a greater number of expanded clones than CD4+.

CDR3 length: 13 residues. With V trimmed by 4 bases and J by 8 bases, 6 bases remained unmatched. Per the germline V gene, CDR1 is MNHEY and CDR2 is SMNVEV (reference sequence). This table comes from immunoSEQ multiplex PCR, and its TCRdb copy is limited to in-frame clones, with some not included. The profile shows some 64,000 clones, about 85% of them singletons. Worth noting for this clone: No antigen is known for it.

The sample consisted of CD4+ or CD8+ T cells sorted from blood, taken in a trial of the OX40 agonist ivuxolimab. This TCR came from an adult with an advanced solid tumor such as melanoma, head and neck, liver or kidney cancer. V and J are TRBV27 and TRBJ1-2; TRBD1 matches at 8 bases. In DNA form, the CDR3 reads TGTGCCAGCAGTTCCTGGACAGGGAAGGGCTACACCTTC. Protein: CASSSWTGKGYTF.